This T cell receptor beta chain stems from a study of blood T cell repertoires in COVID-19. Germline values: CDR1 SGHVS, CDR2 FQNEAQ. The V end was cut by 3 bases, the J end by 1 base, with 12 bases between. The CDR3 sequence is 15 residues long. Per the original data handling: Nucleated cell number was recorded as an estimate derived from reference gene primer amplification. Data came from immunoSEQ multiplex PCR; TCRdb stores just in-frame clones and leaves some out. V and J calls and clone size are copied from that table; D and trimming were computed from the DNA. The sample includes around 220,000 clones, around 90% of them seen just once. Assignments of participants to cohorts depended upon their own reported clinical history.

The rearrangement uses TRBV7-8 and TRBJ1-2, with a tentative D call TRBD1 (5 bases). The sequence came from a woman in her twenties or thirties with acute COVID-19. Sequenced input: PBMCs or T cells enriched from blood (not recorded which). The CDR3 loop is CASSFLRTRNYGYTF. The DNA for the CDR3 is TGTGCCAGCAGCTTCCTCCGGACACGTAACTATGGCTACACCTTC. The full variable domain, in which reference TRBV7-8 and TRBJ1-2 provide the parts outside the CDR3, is GAGVSQSPRYKVAKRGQDVALRCDPISGHVSLFWYQQALGQGPEFLTYFQNEAQLDKSGLPSDRFFAERPEGSVSTLKIQRTQQEDSAVYLCASSFLRTRNYGYTFGSGTRLTVV.